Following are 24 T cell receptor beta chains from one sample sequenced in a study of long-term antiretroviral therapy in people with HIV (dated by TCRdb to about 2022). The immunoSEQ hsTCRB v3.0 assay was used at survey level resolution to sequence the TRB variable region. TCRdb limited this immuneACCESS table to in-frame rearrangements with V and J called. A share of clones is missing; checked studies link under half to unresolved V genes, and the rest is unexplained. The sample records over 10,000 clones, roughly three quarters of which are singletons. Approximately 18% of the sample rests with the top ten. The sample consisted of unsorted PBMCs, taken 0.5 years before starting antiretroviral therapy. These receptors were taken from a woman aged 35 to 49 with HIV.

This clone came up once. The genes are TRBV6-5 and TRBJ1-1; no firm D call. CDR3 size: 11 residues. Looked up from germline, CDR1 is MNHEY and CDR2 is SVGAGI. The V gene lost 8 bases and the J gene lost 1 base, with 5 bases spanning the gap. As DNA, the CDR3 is TGTGCCAGCCGTCAGAACACTGAAGCTTTCTTT. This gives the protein CASRQNTEAFF.

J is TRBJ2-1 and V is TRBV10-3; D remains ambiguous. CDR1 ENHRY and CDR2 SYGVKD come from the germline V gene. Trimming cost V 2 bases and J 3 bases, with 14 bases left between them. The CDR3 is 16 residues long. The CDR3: CAISEVVGILYNEQFF. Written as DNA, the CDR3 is TGTGCCATCAGTGAGGTCGTTGGAATCCTCTACAATGAGCAGTTCTTC.

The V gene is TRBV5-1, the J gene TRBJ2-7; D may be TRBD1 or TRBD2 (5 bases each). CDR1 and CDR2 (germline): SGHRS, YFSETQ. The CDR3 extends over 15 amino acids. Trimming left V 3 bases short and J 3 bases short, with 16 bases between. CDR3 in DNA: TGCGCCAGCAGCTCGGGGCTAAGTGGGATCTACGAGCAGTACTTC. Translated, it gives CASSSGLSGIYEQYF.

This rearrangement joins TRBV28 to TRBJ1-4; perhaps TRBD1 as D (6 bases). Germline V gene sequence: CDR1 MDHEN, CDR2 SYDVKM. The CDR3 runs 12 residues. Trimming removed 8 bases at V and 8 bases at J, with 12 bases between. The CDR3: CASGRQGEKLFF. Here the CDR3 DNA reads TGTGCCAGCGGTAGGCAGGGGGAAAAACTGTTTTTT.

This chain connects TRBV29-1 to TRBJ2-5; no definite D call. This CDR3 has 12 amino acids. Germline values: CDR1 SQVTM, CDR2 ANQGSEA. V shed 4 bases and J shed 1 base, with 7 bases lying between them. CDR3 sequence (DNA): TGCAGCGTTGGGGTGGGCCAAGAGACCCAGTACTTC. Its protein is CSVGVGQETQYF. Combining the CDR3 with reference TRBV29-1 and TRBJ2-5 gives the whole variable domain SAVISQKPSRDICQRGTSLTIQCQVDSQVTMMFWYRQQPGQSLTLIATANQGSEATYESGFVIDKFPISRPNLTFSTLTVSNMSPEDSSIYLCSVGVGQETQYFGPGTRLLVL.

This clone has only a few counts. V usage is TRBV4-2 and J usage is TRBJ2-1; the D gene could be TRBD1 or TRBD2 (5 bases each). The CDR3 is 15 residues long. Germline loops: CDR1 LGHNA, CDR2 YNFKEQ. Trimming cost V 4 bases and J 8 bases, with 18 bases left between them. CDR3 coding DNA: TGTGCCAGCAGCCTTACGGGGCTAAGTGGCGATGAGCAGTTCTTC. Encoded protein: CASSLTGLSGDEQFF.

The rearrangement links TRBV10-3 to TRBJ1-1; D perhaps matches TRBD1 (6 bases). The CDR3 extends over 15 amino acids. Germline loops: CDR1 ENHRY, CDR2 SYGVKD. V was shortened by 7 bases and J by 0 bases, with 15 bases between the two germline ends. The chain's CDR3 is CAITGSQGMNTEAFF. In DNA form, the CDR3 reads TGTGCCATCACTGGGAGTCAGGGGATGAACACTGAAGCTTTCTTT.

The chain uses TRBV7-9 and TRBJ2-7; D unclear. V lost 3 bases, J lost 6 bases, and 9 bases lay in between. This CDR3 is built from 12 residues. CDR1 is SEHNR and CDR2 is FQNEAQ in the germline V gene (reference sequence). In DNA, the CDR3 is TGTGCCAGCAGCTTTGTCTCTAGCGAGCAGTACTTC. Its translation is CASSFVSSEQYF.

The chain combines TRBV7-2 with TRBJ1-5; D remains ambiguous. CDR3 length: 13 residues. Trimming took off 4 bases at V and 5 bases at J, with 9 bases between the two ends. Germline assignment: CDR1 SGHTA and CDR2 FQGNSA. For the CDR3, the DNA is TGTGCCAGCAGCTCTGAGGCAGATCAGCCCCAGCATTTT. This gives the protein CASSSEADQPQHF.

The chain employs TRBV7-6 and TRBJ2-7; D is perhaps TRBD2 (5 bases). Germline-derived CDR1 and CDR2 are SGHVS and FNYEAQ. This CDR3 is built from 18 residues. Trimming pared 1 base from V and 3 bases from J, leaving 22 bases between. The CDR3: CASSLGALGGSSNYEQYF. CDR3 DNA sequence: TGTGCCAGCAGCTTAGGGGCATTGGGTGGGAGCAGTAACTACGAGCAGTACTTC.

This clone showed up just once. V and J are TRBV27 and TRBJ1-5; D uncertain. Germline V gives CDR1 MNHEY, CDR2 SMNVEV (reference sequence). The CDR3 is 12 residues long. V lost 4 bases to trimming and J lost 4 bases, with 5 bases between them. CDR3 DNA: TGTGCCAGCAGTTCCAGGAATCAGCCCCAGCATTTT. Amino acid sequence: CASSSRNQPQHF.

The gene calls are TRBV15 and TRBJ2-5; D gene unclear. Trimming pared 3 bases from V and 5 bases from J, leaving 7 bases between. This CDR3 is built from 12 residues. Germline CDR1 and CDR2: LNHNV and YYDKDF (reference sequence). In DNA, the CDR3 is TGTGCCACCAGCAGCCGTCGGGAGACCCAGTACTTC. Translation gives CATSSRRETQYF.

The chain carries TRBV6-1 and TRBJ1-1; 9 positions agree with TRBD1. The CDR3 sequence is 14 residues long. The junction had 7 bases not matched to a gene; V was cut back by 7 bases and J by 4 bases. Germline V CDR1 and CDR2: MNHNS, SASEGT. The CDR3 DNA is TGTGCCAGCAATTTCATACAGGGGGCCACTGAAGCTTTCTTT. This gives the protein CASNFIQGATEAFF.

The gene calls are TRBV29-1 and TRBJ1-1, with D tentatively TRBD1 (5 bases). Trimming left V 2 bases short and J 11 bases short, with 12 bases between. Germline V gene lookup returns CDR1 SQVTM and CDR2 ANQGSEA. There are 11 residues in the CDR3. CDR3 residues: CSVESQGGAFF. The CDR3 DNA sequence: TGCAGCGTTGAATCCCAGGGCGGGGCTTTCTTT.

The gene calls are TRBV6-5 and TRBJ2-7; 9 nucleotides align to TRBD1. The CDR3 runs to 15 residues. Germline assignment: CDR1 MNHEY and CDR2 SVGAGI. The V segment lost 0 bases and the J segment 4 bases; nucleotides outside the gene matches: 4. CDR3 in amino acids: CASSYSNRGRYEQYF. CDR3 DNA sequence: TGTGCCAGCAGTTACTCGAACAGGGGGCGGTACGAGCAGTACTTC.

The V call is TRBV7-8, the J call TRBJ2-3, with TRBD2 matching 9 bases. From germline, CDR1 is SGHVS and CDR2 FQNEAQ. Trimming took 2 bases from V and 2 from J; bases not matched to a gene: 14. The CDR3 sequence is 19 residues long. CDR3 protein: CASSLSLRRRGGFTDTQYF. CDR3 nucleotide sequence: TGTGCCAGCAGCTTATCTTTGCGTCGGCGGGGGGGTTTCACAGATACGCAGTATTTT.

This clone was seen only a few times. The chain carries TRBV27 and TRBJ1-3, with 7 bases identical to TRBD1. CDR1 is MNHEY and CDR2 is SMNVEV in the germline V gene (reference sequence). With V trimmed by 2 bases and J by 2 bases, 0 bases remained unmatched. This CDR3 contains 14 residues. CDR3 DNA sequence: TGTGCCAGCAGTTTAGACAGGGCTGGAAACACCATATATTTT. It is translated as CASSLDRAGNTIYF.

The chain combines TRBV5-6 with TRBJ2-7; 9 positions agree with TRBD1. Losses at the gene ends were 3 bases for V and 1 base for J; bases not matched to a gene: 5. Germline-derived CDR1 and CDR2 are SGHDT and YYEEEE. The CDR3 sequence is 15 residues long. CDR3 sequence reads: CASSYSGTGSYEQYF. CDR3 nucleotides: TGTGCCAGCAGCTATTCCGGGACAGGGTCCTACGAGCAGTACTTC.

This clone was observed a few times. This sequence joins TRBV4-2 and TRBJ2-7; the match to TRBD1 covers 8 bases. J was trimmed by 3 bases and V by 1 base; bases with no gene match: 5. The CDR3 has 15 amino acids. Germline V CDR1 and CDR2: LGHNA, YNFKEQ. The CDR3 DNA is TGTGCCAGCAGCCAAGCGTCCGGGACAGGCTACGAGCAGTACTTC. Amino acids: CASSQASGTGYEQYF.

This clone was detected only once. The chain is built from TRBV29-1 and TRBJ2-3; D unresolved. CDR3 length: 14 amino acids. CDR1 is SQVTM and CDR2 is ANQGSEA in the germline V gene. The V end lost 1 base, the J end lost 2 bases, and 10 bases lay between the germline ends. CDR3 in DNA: TGCAGCGTTGAAGCCGACCGGCCCACAGATACGCAGTATTTT. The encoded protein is CSVEADRPTDTQYF.

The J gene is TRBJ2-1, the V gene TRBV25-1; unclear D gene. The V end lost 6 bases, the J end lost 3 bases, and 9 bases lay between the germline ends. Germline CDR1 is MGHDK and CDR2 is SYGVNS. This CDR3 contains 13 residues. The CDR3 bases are TGTGCCAGCAGCTTAATACTCTACAATGAGCAGTTCTTC. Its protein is CASSLILYNEQFF.

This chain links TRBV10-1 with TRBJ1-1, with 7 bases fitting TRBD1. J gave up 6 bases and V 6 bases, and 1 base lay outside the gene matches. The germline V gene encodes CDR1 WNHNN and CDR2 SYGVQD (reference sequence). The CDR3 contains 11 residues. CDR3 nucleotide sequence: TGCGCCAGCAGCAGGGGGGCTGAAGCTTTCTTT. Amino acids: CASSRGAEAFF.

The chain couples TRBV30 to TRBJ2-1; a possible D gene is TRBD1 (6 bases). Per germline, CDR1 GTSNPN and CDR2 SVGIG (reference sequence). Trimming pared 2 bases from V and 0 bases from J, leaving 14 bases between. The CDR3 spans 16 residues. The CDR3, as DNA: TGTGCCTGGAGTTCCGGGACACCGAGCTCCTACAATGAGCAGTTCTTC. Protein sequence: CAWSSGTPSSYNEQFF.

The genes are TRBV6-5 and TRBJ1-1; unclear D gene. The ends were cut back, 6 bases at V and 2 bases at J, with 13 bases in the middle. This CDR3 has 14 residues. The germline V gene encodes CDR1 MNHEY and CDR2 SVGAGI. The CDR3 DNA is TGTGCCAGCAGCGTCAGCCCTGCCAACACTGAAGCTTTCTTT. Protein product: CASSVSPANTEAFF.